The rows below give T cell receptor beta chains drawn from one sample of a study of shared clonotypes between healthy human individuals. Profiling relied on immunoSEQ multiplex PCR, and the TCRdb table lists in-frame clones only, not all of them. The repertoire includes some 690,000 clones, 90% of them detected once, and approximately 35% sits in the top ten. Input material: memory CD8+ T cells from PBMCs. These receptors originate from a man between 18 and 35 years old in good health. Some clones in this sample may be carry-over from other donors' samples. The CDR3 runs from the conserved cysteine through the conserved F or W. The order of the fields is V gene, clone size, J gene, D gene, CDR3 DNA, CDR3 protein. A D gene is named only where the DNA matches it firmly. The listing skips clone size in some rows; elsewhere it reads once, few, many or a size class.

V gene: TRBV4-3
clone size: -
J gene: TRBJ2-7
D gene: -
CDR3 DNA: TGCGCCAGCAGCCAAGAAGCCTTCGGCAGCCCCTCCTACGAGCAGTACTTC
CDR3 protein: CASSQEAFGSPSYEQYF

V gene: TRBV13
clone size: -
J gene: TRBJ2-3
D gene: -
CDR3 DNA: TGTGCCAGCAGCCTGCGGGACGCCCAATCAGATACGCAGTATTTT
CDR3 protein: CASSLRDAQSDTQYF

V gene: TRBV6-5
clone size: once
J gene: TRBJ1-2
D gene: TRBD1
CDR3 DNA: TGTGCCACCACAGGGGGCCTGTTCGATGGCTACACCTTC
CDR3 protein: CATTGGLFDGYTF

V gene: TRBV18
clone size: -
J gene: TRBJ1-1
D gene: -
CDR3 DNA: TGTGCCAGCTCACCGAAGCAAGGGGACCCCACTGAAGCTTTCTTT
CDR3 protein: CASSPKQGDPTEAFF

V gene: TRBV5-1
clone size: -
J gene: TRBJ2-3
D gene: TRBD2
CDR3 DNA: TGCGCCAGCAGCTTGGCTAGCGGGGGTTATAGCACAGATACGCAGTATTTT
CDR3 protein: CASSLASGGYSTDTQYF

V gene: TRBV4-1
clone size: -
J gene: TRBJ1-2
D gene: -
CDR3 DNA: TGCGCCAGCAGCCAAGCCTGGCAAAACCTTAACTATGGCTACACCTTC
CDR3 protein: CASSQAWQNLNYGYTF

V gene: TRBV27
clone size: -
J gene: TRBJ2-2
D gene: -
CDR3 DNA: TGTGCCAGCAGTTCCCACCCCGCCGGGGAGCTGTTTTTT
CDR3 protein: CASSSHPAGELFF

V gene: TRBV7-9
clone size: once
J gene: TRBJ1-5
D gene: -
CDR3 DNA: TGTGCCAGCAGCTTAATGTCTCAGCCCCAGCATTTT
CDR3 protein: CASSLMSQPQHF

V gene: TRBV11-2
clone size: -
J gene: TRBJ2-7
D gene: -
CDR3 DNA: TGTGCCAGCAGCTTAGATTTCGTGAGAGCCTGGGGCCCCTACGAGCAGTACTTC
CDR3 protein: CASSLDFVRAWGPYEQYF

V gene: TRBV7-9
clone size: -
J gene: TRBJ1-1
D gene: -
CDR3 DNA: TGTGCCAGCAGCGTAGTAACACTCCGGGCGAACACTGAAGCTTTCTTT
CDR3 protein: CASSVVTLRANTEAFF

V gene: TRBV19
clone size: -
J gene: TRBJ2-2
D gene: TRBD2
CDR3 DNA: TGTGCCAGTACTTCAGGACTAGCGGGAAAAACCGGGGAGCTGTTTTTT
CDR3 protein: CASTSGLAGKTGELFF

V gene: TRBV7-9
clone size: -
J gene: TRBJ2-7
D gene: -
CDR3 DNA: TGTGCCAGCAGCTTAGTGGGCCTAGCTGCCTACGAGCAGTACTTC
CDR3 protein: CASSLVGLAAYEQYF

V gene: TRBV30
clone size: few
J gene: TRBJ1-2
D gene: -
CDR3 DNA: TGTGCCTGGAGGCAACCTCTGGCCTATGGCTACACCTTC
CDR3 protein: CAWRQPLAYGYTF

V gene: TRBV15
clone size: -
J gene: TRBJ2-7
D gene: TRBD1
CDR3 DNA: TGTGCCACCAGCCTTCACCCCGTCAGAGACAGGGGTTCGAACGAGCAGTACTTC
CDR3 protein: CATSLHPVRDRGSNEQYF

V gene: TRBV11-2
clone size: -
J gene: TRBJ2-1
D gene: -
CDR3 DNA: TGTGCCAGCAGCTACAACGACGAGCAGTTCTTC
CDR3 protein: CASSYNDEQFF

V gene: TRBV5-5
clone size: -
J gene: TRBJ2-7
D gene: TRBD1
CDR3 DNA: TGTGCCAGCAGCGGCCCCGGGACAGCCACCTACGAGCAGTACTTC
CDR3 protein: CASSGPGTATYEQYF

V gene: TRBV11-2
clone size: -
J gene: TRBJ2-1
D gene: TRBD2
CDR3 DNA: TGTGCCAGCAGCCAAGCAACTAGCGGCTACAATGAGCAGTTCTTC
CDR3 protein: CASSQATSGYNEQFF

V gene: TRBV28
clone size: -
J gene: TRBJ2-7
D gene: TRBD1
CDR3 DNA: TGTGCCAGCAGCTCGCCGGACAGGGAAGTCTCCGAGCAGTACTTC
CDR3 protein: CASSSPDREVSEQYF

V gene: TRBV19
clone size: once
J gene: TRBJ2-7
D gene: TRBD2
CDR3 DNA: TGTGCCAGTAGTATGGGGACAGCGGGAGGTTTCTACGAGCAGTACTTC
CDR3 protein: CASSMGTAGGFYEQYF

V gene: TRBV9
clone size: -
J gene: TRBJ1-5
D gene: -
CDR3 DNA: TGTGCCAGCAGCCCAGCCGCAGGGGCTCAGCCCCAGCATTTT
CDR3 protein: CASSPAAGAQPQHF

V gene: TRBV30
clone size: -
J gene: TRBJ2-1
D gene: -
CDR3 DNA: TGTGCCTGGGGAGGGTTCGGGGAATACAATGAGCAGTTCTTC
CDR3 protein: CAWGGFGEYNEQFF

V gene: TRBV9
clone size: -
J gene: TRBJ2-7
D gene: TRBD2
CDR3 DNA: TGTGCCAGCAGCGCTAGCGGTTTCAGCTCCTACGAGCAGTACTTC
CDR3 protein: CASSASGFSSYEQYF

V gene: TRBV18
clone size: once
J gene: TRBJ2-2
D gene: -
CDR3 DNA: TGTGCCAGCTCCCCGGCAGCCGGGGACACCGGGGAGCTGTTTTTT
CDR3 protein: CASSPAAGDTGELFF

V gene: TRBV5-6
clone size: -
J gene: TRBJ1-1
D gene: -
CDR3 DNA: TGTGCCAGCAGCTTGGTGACTACCGGCGGTGAAGCTTTCTTT
CDR3 protein: CASSLVTTGGEAFF

V gene: TRBV19
clone size: -
J gene: TRBJ2-7
D gene: TRBD1
CDR3 DNA: TGTGCCAGTAGTATTTTCGACAGGGGGCCCTACGAGCAGTACTTC
CDR3 protein: CASSIFDRGPYEQYF

V gene: TRBV28
clone size: -
J gene: TRBJ2-3
D gene: -
CDR3 DNA: TGTGCCAGCAGTGCTATTGAATATAATAGGGATGATACGCAGTATTTT
CDR3 protein: CASSAIEYNRDDTQYF

V gene: TRBV27
clone size: few
J gene: TRBJ1-1
D gene: TRBD1
CDR3 DNA: TGTGCCAGCAGTTTATCCGGGGGACAGGAAGCTTTCTTT
CDR3 protein: CASSLSGGQEAFF

V gene: TRBV10-3
clone size: -
J gene: TRBJ2-3
D gene: TRBD2
CDR3 DNA: TGTGCCATCAGTGTTGGTTCGGCCCCAGGGAGGGGCACAGATACGCAGTATTTT
CDR3 protein: CAISVGSAPGRGTDTQYF

V gene: TRBV28
clone size: -
J gene: TRBJ1-5
D gene: -
CDR3 DNA: TGTGCCAGCAGGGGGGTGGGGCGAAGCAATCAGCCCCAGCATTTT
CDR3 protein: CASRGVGRSNQPQHF

V gene: TRBV2
clone size: -
J gene: TRBJ2-7
D gene: TRBD1
CDR3 DNA: TGTGCCAGCAGTGAAACCGGGACAGGGCCATACGAGCAGTACTTC
CDR3 protein: CASSETGTGPYEQYF

V gene: TRBV7-6
clone size: -
J gene: TRBJ2-7
D gene: -
CDR3 DNA: TGTGCCAGCAGCTTAGGGTCGCGGTTCGAGCAGTACTTC
CDR3 protein: CASSLGSRFEQYF

V gene: TRBV6-5
clone size: -
J gene: TRBJ2-7
D gene: -
CDR3 DNA: TGTGCCAGCAGTTACTCCCTAGCATCCGAGCAGTACTTC
CDR3 protein: CASSYSLASEQYF

V gene: TRBV4-3
clone size: -
J gene: TRBJ1-2
D gene: -
CDR3 DNA: TGCGCCAGCAGCCGGGACTTTGGGGACTATGGCTACACCTTC
CDR3 protein: CASSRDFGDYGYTF

V gene: TRBV5-1
clone size: once
J gene: TRBJ2-2
D gene: TRBD1
CDR3 DNA: TGCGCCAGCAGCTCACCGGGACAGGGCGTTGCCGGGGAGCTGTTTTTT
CDR3 protein: CASSSPGQGVAGELFF

V gene: TRBV9
clone size: -
J gene: TRBJ2-2
D gene: -
CDR3 DNA: TGTGCCAGCAGCGTAGTTCCCGGGGAGCTGTTTTTT
CDR3 protein: CASSVVPGELFF

V gene: TRBV19
clone size: -
J gene: TRBJ2-7
D gene: -
CDR3 DNA: TGTGCCAGTAGTATTAGGGACGGACGCTACGAGCAGTACTTC
CDR3 protein: CASSIRDGRYEQYF

V gene: TRBV19
clone size: -
J gene: TRBJ2-7
D gene: -
CDR3 DNA: TGTGCCAGTAGTCTCGACAGCACCTACGAGCAGTACTTC
CDR3 protein: CASSLDSTYEQYF

V gene: TRBV10-2
clone size: -
J gene: TRBJ2-6
D gene: TRBD1
CDR3 DNA: TGCGCCAGTTCGATCTCTCGCAGGGGGCATGGGGCCAACGTCCTGACTTTC
CDR3 protein: CASSISRRGHGANVLTF

V gene: TRBV7-9
clone size: once
J gene: TRBJ2-7
D gene: -
CDR3 DNA: TGTGCCAGCAGCTTAACCGGGAGCTCCTACGAGCAGTACTTC
CDR3 protein: CASSLTGSSYEQYF

V gene: TRBV9
clone size: -
J gene: TRBJ2-7
D gene: TRBD2
CDR3 DNA: TGTGCCAGCAGCTCTGGGGGGGAAGCCTACGAGCAGTACTTC
CDR3 protein: CASSSGGEAYEQYF

V gene: TRBV7-7
clone size: once
J gene: TRBJ2-2
D gene: TRBD2
CDR3 DNA: TGTGCCAGCAGCTTAGCGCCTTACGGGAGGGGGAACACCGGGGAGCTGTTTTTT
CDR3 protein: CASSLAPYGRGNTGELFF

V gene: TRBV27
clone size: -
J gene: TRBJ2-7
D gene: TRBD1
CDR3 DNA: TGTGCCAGCAAGATGACAGGGAGCCTAGGTAGGGAGCAGTACTTC
CDR3 protein: CASKMTGSLGREQYF

V gene: TRBV2
clone size: -
J gene: TRBJ1-1
D gene: -
CDR3 DNA: TGTGCCAGAGCGTGGGGCTTGAACACTGAAGCTTTCTTT
CDR3 protein: CARAWGLNTEAFF

V gene: TRBV27
clone size: -
J gene: TRBJ2-7
D gene: -
CDR3 DNA: TGTGCCAGCACCTTTAGGGGCGCGACGACCTACGAGCAGTACTTC
CDR3 protein: CASTFRGATTYEQYF

V gene: TRBV2
clone size: -
J gene: TRBJ2-7
D gene: TRBD2
CDR3 DNA: TGTGCCAGCATGGCACACTCTACGGGAGGCCAATACGAGCAGTACTTC
CDR3 protein: CASMAHSTGGQYEQYF

V gene: TRBV28
clone size: -
J gene: TRBJ1-3
D gene: -
CDR3 DNA: TGTGCCAGCAGCCAATACCCGGGGCGGATCCCCCGTGGAAACACCATATATTTT
CDR3 protein: CASSQYPGRIPRGNTIYF

V gene: TRBV30
clone size: many
J gene: TRBJ1-1
D gene: TRBD1
CDR3 DNA: TGTGCCTGGAGTCCCGGGACAGGGAACACTGAAGCTTTCTTT
CDR3 protein: CAWSPGTGNTEAFF

V gene: TRBV7-3
clone size: -
J gene: TRBJ1-5
D gene: -
CDR3 DNA: TGTGCCAGCAGCTTAATTGGAGGGAGCAATCAGCCCCAGCATTTT
CDR3 protein: CASSLIGGSNQPQHF

V gene: TRBV7-9
clone size: few
J gene: TRBJ2-5
D gene: TRBD1
CDR3 DNA: TGTGCCAGCAGCCAGACAGGGGTCCAAGAGACCCAGTACTTC
CDR3 protein: CASSQTGVQETQYF

V gene: TRBV5-1
clone size: -
J gene: TRBJ2-7
D gene: TRBD2
CDR3 DNA: TGCGCCAGCAGCTATACTAGCGGGAGTAGAGGGGAGCAGTACTTC
CDR3 protein: CASSYTSGSRGEQYF

V gene: TRBV7-9
clone size: -
J gene: TRBJ2-1
D gene: -
CDR3 DNA: TGTGCCAGCAGCTTAGTTCGGGACCCCTACAATGAGCAGTTCTTC
CDR3 protein: CASSLVRDPYNEQFF

V gene: TRBV7-8
clone size: -
J gene: TRBJ1-2
D gene: -
CDR3 DNA: TGTGCCAGCAGCTTAGAAGGGGCCTATGGCTACACCTTC
CDR3 protein: CASSLEGAYGYTF

V gene: TRBV6-1
clone size: few
J gene: TRBJ1-1
D gene: -
CDR3 DNA: TGTGCCAGCAGTGAAGGGCCGACCACTGAAGCTTTCTTT
CDR3 protein: CASSEGPTTEAFF

V gene: TRBV6-5
clone size: -
J gene: TRBJ1-2
D gene: -
CDR3 DNA: TGTGCCAGCTCGGGGGGACTGTATGGCTACACCTTC
CDR3 protein: CASSGGLYGYTF

V gene: TRBV4-3
clone size: -
J gene: TRBJ2-1
D gene: TRBD2
CDR3 DNA: TGCGCCAGCAGCCAAGATCGGGCGGGAGGGGAGCAGTTCTTC
CDR3 protein: CASSQDRAGGEQFF

V gene: TRBV28
clone size: once
J gene: TRBJ2-7
D gene: -
CDR3 DNA: TGTGCCAGCAGTTTAGTACAGGGAATAGACGAGCAGTACTTC
CDR3 protein: CASSLVQGIDEQYF

V gene: TRBV4-1
clone size: -
J gene: TRBJ2-7
D gene: TRBD1
CDR3 DNA: TGCGCCAGCAGCCAAGTTTTTACAGGGGTAAGGGAGCAGTACTTC
CDR3 protein: CASSQVFTGVREQYF

V gene: TRBV2
clone size: -
J gene: TRBJ1-1
D gene: -
CDR3 DNA: TGTGCCAGCCTCTTGGGGGCAGACTCGAACACTGAAGCTTTCTTT
CDR3 protein: CASLLGADSNTEAFF

V gene: TRBV9
clone size: once
J gene: TRBJ2-1
D gene: TRBD2
CDR3 DNA: TGTGCCAGCAGCGTAGGAGGAAGGACTAGCGGGGACAATGAGCAGTTCTTC
CDR3 protein: CASSVGGRTSGDNEQFF